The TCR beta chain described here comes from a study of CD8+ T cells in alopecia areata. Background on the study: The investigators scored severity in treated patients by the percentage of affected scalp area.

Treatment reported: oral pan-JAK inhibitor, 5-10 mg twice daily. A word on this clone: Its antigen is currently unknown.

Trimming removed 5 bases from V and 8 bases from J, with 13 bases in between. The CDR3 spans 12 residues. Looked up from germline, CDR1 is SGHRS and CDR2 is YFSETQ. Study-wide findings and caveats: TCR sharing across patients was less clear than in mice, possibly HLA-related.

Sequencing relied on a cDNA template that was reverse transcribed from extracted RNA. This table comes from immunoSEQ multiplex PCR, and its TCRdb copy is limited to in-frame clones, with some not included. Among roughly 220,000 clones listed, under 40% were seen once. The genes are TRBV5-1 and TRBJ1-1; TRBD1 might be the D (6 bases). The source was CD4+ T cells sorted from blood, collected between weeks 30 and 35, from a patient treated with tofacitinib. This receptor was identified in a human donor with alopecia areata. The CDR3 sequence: CASRNTGTEAFF. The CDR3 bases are TGCGCCAGCAGGAATACCGGGACAGAAGCTTTCTTT.